The 10 T cell receptor beta chains given below trace back to one sample, sequenced in a study of blood T cell repertoires in COVID-19. Profiling relied on immunoSEQ multiplex PCR, and the TCRdb table lists in-frame clones only, not all of them. The repertoire holds 150,000 to 180,000 clones, around 84% seen once, with 1.5% to 2% in the top ten. The specimen sequenced was peripheral blood. The receptors were sampled from an elderly man with acute or convalescent COVID-19.

The V gene is TRBV19, the J gene TRBJ1-5; 7 nucleotides agree with TRBD1. V shed 5 bases, J shed 3 bases, and the junction held 4 bases outside the gene matches. Germline values: CDR1 LNHDA, CDR2 SQIVND (reference sequence). This CDR3 spans 14 amino acids. CDR3 loop: CASSLGQNNQPQHF. The CDR3 coding sequence is TGTGCCAGTAGTCTGGGACAGAACAATCAGCCCCAGCATTTT.

V usage is TRBV24-1 and J usage is TRBJ2-3; D may be TRBD2 (6 bases). This CDR3 contains 13 residues. Trimming pared 7 bases from V and 1 base from J, leaving 8 bases between. In germline, CDR1 is KGHDR, CDR2 SFDVKD. The DNA for the CDR3 is TGTGCCACCAGGCGGGACGGCACAGATACGCAGTATTTT. Its protein is CATRRDGTDTQYF.

CDR3 nucleotide sequence: TGTGCCAGTAGCCGGGGTAACACAGATACGCAGTATTTT. Protein product: CASSRGNTDTQYF. The rearrangement joins TRBV19 to TRBJ2-3, with D possibly TRBD2 on 5 matching bases. Deletions cut 6 bases from V and 2 bases from J, with 9 bases between. The CDR3 sequence is 13 residues long. Germline lookup yields CDR1 LNHDA and CDR2 SQIVND (reference sequence).

V gene TRBV7-2 combines with J gene TRBJ2-3, with no clear D. The CDR3 has 14 amino acids. Trimming took 1 base from V and 0 from J, leaving 5 bases between them. Germline CDR1 and CDR2: SGHTA and FQGNSA. CDR3 region: CASSLDTSTDTQYF. CDR3 nucleotides: TGTGCCAGCAGCTTAGATACTAGCACAGATACGCAGTATTTT.

In this sample, this clone turned up once. This chain connects TRBV19 to TRBJ1-5, with TRBD1 matching 7 bases. The CDR3 contains 15 residues. The V segment lost 6 bases and the J segment 0 bases; nucleotides outside the gene matches: 5. The V gene's germline CDR1 is LNHDA and CDR2 SQIVND (reference sequence). CDR3: CASRGGQYSNQPQHF. The CDR3, as DNA: TGTGCCAGTAGAGGGGGACAGTATAGCAATCAGCCCCAGCATTTT.

This clone has just one count. The chain links TRBV4-3 to TRBJ1-2; D not resolved. This CDR3 comprises 13 residues. Per germline, CDR1 LGHNA and CDR2 YSLEER. The V end lost 0 bases, the J end lost 7 bases, and 9 bases lay between the germline ends. The CDR3 coding sequence is TGCGCCAGCAGCCAAGACAGCGACGGTGGCTACACCTTC. It translates to CASSQDSDGGYTF.

The chain is built from TRBV7-8 and TRBJ2-7; D is unresolved. The CDR3 totals 12 residues. Trimming pared 2 bases from V and 4 bases from J, leaving 6 bases between. CDR1 SGHVS and CDR2 FQNEAQ come from the germline V gene. The CDR3, as DNA: TGTGCCAGCAGCTTAACAGCATACGAGCAGTACTTC. Encoded protein: CASSLTAYEQYF.

J is TRBJ2-1 and V is TRBV5-1, with 7 bases that match TRBD2. Germline V gene sequence: CDR1 SGHRS, CDR2 YFSETQ. This CDR3 has 16 residues. V lost 3 bases and J lost 4; bases outside the gene matches: 10. The CDR3 region is CASSWMQGGSYNEQFF. The CDR3 coding sequence is TGCGCCAGCAGCTGGATGCAGGGAGGGTCTTACAATGAGCAGTTCTTC.

The chain links TRBV7-3 to TRBJ2-2; a weak D match, TRBD1 (5 bases). With 8 bases removed from V and 4 bases from J, the gap between germline ends came to 17 bases. The germline V gene encodes CDR1 SGHTA and CDR2 FQGTGA. The CDR3 totals 15 residues. The CDR3 DNA sequence: TGTGCCAGCCGGTTACAGGAAGTGACCACCGGGGAGCTGTTTTTT. Its translation: CASRLQEVTTGELFF.

This chain connects TRBV5-6 to TRBJ2-5; TRBD2 might be the D (6 bases). The CDR3 has 14 amino acids. Deletions cut 4 bases from V and 0 bases from J, with 10 bases between. The germline V gene encodes CDR1 SGHDT and CDR2 YYEEEE. Written as DNA, the CDR3 is TGTGCCAGCAGCGGGCGGGACTACCAAGAGACCCAGTACTTC. Residues: CASSGRDYQETQYF. The full variable domain, rest sourced from reference TRBV5-6 and TRBJ2-5, is DAGVTQSPTHLIKTRGQQVTLRCSPKSGHDTVSWYQQALGQGPQFIFQYYEEEERQRGNFPDRFSGHQFPNYSSELNVNALLLGDSALYLCASSGRDYQETQYFGPGTRLLVL.